One and the same sample provided the 17 T cell receptor beta chains below, sequenced in a study of monozygotic twins with inflammatory bowel disease. After re-calling the 5' RACE reads, TCRdb lists one entry per CDR3 protein, DNA absent. Here the sample table reports a few hundred thousand distinct CDR3 sequences. Specimen: blood. The receptors were sampled from a human donor with ulcerative colitis or Crohn's disease, or a healthy co-twin of an affected twin (not recorded which).

The chain is built from TRBV9 and TRBJ2-1. From germline, CDR1 is SGDLS and CDR2 YYNGEE. The CDR3 is 15 amino acids. The CDR3: CASSTRLASYNEQFF.

The chain links TRBV12-3 or TRBV12-4 to TRBJ2-7; TCRdb names TRBD1, which stays unverified in the absence of DNA. The CDR3 is 13 amino acids. This CDR3 reads CASSLTEMGEQYF.

The gene calls are TRBV3-1 and TRBJ2-5; TCRdb proposes TRBD1, but this gene call is untestable without DNA. This CDR3 is 17 amino acids long. Germline loops: CDR1 LGHDT, CDR2 YNNKEL (reference sequence). CDR3 sequence reads: CASSSRWSGGVRETQYF.

The chain employs TRBV19 and TRBJ2-2; there is no DNA to check the TCRdb D call of TRBD1. The V gene's germline CDR1 is LNHDA and CDR2 SQIVND (reference sequence). This CDR3 is built from 16 residues. The CDR3 sequence: CATPTGDRSDTGELFF.

The chain employs TRBV5-4 and TRBJ2-3. CDR1 SGHNT and CDR2 YYREEE come from the germline V gene (reference sequence). CDR3 length: 14 residues. CDR3 sequence: CASSLKTDTDTQYF.

The CDR3 protein is CASSPMGGLNEKLFF. This rearrangement joins TRBV7-2 to TRBJ1-4. Germline values: CDR1 SGHTA, CDR2 FQGNSA. The CDR3 contains 15 residues.

This sequence joins TRBV4-3 and TRBJ2-1; TCRdb names TRBD2, which stays unverified in the absence of DNA. CDR1 and CDR2 (germline): LGHNA, YSLEER. The CDR3 runs to 13 residues. This CDR3 reads CASSLTMLGEQFF.

V is TRBV4-3 and J is TRBJ2-7. Germline CDR1 LGHNA, CDR2 YSLEER. The CDR3 sequence is 15 residues long. The CDR3 sequence is CASSQYWTVTYEQYF.

V usage is TRBV6-2 or TRBV6-3 and J usage is TRBJ2-1. The CDR3 is 11 residues long. CDR1 and CDR2 (germline): MNHEY, SVGEGT. The CDR3 sequence is CATASYWERFF.

The chain has TRBV7-2 and TRBJ1-1; there is no DNA to check the TCRdb D call of TRBD1. Germline CDR1 and CDR2: SGHTA and FQGNSA. The length of the CDR3 is 14 residues. The CDR3 spells CASSFSGAETEAFF.

The chain carries TRBV7-2 and TRBJ2-5. This CDR3 is 13 amino acids long. Germline loops: CDR1 SGHTA, CDR2 FQGNSA. The CDR3 sequence: CASSYRPGETQYF.

The V call is TRBV5-1, the J call TRBJ1-2; as DNA is missing, the TRBD1 call by TCRdb cannot be tested. CDR3 length: 13 residues. The germline gives CDR1 SGHRS, CDR2 YFSETQ. The CDR3 region is CASKVEDSYGYTF.

This rearrangement joins TRBV20-1 to TRBJ1-1; without DNA, the TCRdb call of TRBD1 cannot be checked. The CDR3 covers 14 residues. Per germline, CDR1 DFQATT and CDR2 SNEGSKA (reference sequence). The CDR3 protein is CSAMDRVRLTEAFF.

The rearrangement uses TRBV14 and TRBJ2-7; the D gene TCRdb calls, TRBD1, cannot be checked with no DNA. Germline V gene sequence: CDR1 SGHDN, CDR2 FVKESK. This CDR3 comprises 15 residues. The CDR3 region is CASSQAGTGGHEQYF.

The genes are TRBV7-9 and TRBJ2-3; as DNA is missing, the TRBD2 call by TCRdb cannot be tested. The CDR3 is 16 amino acids. CDR1 is SEHNR and CDR2 is FQNEAQ in the germline V gene (reference sequence). This CDR3 reads CASSRLAGAYTDTQYF. Drawing the rest from reference TRBV7-9 and TRBJ2-3, the complete variable domain is DTGVSQNPRHKITKRGQNVTFRCDPISEHNRLYWYRQTLGQGPEFLTYFQNEAQLEKSRLLSDRFSAERPKGSFSTLEIQRTEQGDSAMYLCASSRLAGAYTDTQYFGPGTRLTVL.

The rearrangement joins TRBV3-1 to TRBJ2-1; without DNA, the TCRdb call of TRBD1 cannot be checked. Germline V lookup: CDR1 LGHDT, CDR2 YNNKEL (reference sequence). The CDR3 sequence is 15 residues long. This chain's CDR3 is CASSQDFTGSNEQFF.

This chain connects TRBV6-2 or TRBV6-3 to TRBJ2-4; the TRBD1 assignment by TCRdb is unverifiable without DNA. The V gene's germline CDR1 is MNHEY and CDR2 SVGEGT. The CDR3 runs to 14 residues. The CDR3 region is CASTRQSVKNIQYF.